This entry lists 10 T cell receptor beta chains sequenced from one sample in a study of neurological immune-mediated disorders. A single record per CDR3 protein comes from TCRdb applying MiXCR to the 5' RACE reads. The data hold about 59,000 distinct CDR3 sequences, with about 24% observed a single time. Time point given: technical triplicate 2. The sample consisted of PBMCs. The source is a man between 60 and 75 years old with HTLV-1-associated myelopathy (HAM/TSP).

V and J are TRBV20-1 and TRBJ2-5; TRBD2 matches 7 bases. The J call is uncertain, as TRBJ2-7 better fits the DNA end. The CDR3 has 14 residues. The V gene's germline CDR1 is DFQATT and CDR2 SNEGSKA (reference sequence). CDR3 protein: CSATPIAGAYEQYF. DNA for the CDR3: TGCAGTGCTACCCCCATAGCGGGCGCCTACGAGCAGTACTTC.

Ten or more counts support this clonotype. The chain links TRBV28 to TRBJ1-3; TRBD1 might be the D (6 bases). Germline CDR1 and CDR2: MDHEN and SYDVKM. The CDR3 runs 14 residues. V shed 10 bases and J shed 4 bases, with 17 bases lying between them. Written as DNA, the CDR3 is TGTGCCACCCGAATGGGGGCAGGGGGAAACACCATATATTTT. It specifies CATRMGAGGNTIYF.

As to this clonotype: A clone one base away is much larger, so this may be a read error. The V gene is TRBV14, the J gene TRBJ2-3, with 7 bases identical to TRBD1. The J segment lost 2 bases and the V segment lost 4 bases, leaving 6 bases of the junction unmatched. The CDR3 covers 15 residues. Looked up from germline, CDR1 is SGHDN and CDR2 is FVKESK. The CDR3 DNA sequence: TGTGCCAGCAGCCCGCCGGGACAGATCACAGATACGCAGTATTTT. Translated, it gives CASSPPGQITDTQYF.

The J gene is TRBJ1-3, the V gene TRBV12-3 or TRBV12-4; D remains unclear. This CDR3 contains 13 residues. The V and J ends lost 3 bases and 5 bases respectively, with 8 bases between them. The DNA of the CDR3 is TGTGCCAGCAGTTTGGGAGGAAGAAACACCATATATTTT. It translates to CASSLGGRNTIYF.

This clonotype has at least ten counts. The rearrangement joins TRBV20-1 to TRBJ2-7; D may match TRBD1 or TRBD2 (5 bases each). Trimming removed 4 bases at V and 0 bases at J, with 10 bases between. This CDR3 comprises 13 residues. Germline CDR1 is DFQATT and CDR2 is SNEGSKA (reference sequence). The CDR3 DNA reads TGCAGTGCTATGGGGGACCGCTCCTACGAGCAGTACTTC. Translating it yields CSAMGDRSYEQYF.

This clonotype is medium-sized (0.01 to 0.1%) within its sample. Germline and junction disagree at one end, which may indicate a read error. The gene calls are TRBV18 and TRBJ1-1; D possibly corresponds to TRBD1 (5 bases). The CDR3 length is 11 residues. Germline values: CDR1 KGHSH, CDR2 LQKENI. Written as DNA, the CDR3 is TGTGCCAGCTCACCATCCCGGGACTTATACTTT. It specifies CASSPSRDLYF.

The sample holds many counts of this clonotype. The chain has TRBV14 and TRBJ1-4, with TRBD1 matching 7 bases. With 1 base clipped from V and 6 bases from J, the junction kept 8 bases outside the gene matches. The length of the CDR3 is 16 residues. Germline CDR1 and CDR2: SGHDN and FVKESK. The CDR3 protein is CASSQGQGPWDEKLFF. In DNA form, the CDR3 reads TGTGCCAGCAGCCAAGGACAGGGTCCGTGGGATGAAAAACTGTTTTTT. Based on the CDR3 plus reference TRBV14 and TRBJ1-4, the full variable domain is EAGVTQFPSHSVIEKGQTVTLRCDPISGHDNLYWYRRVMGKEIKFLLHFVKESKQDESGMPNNRFLAERTGGTYSTLKVQPAELEDSGVYFCASSQGQGPWDEKLFFGSGTQLSVL.

This clonotype occurred many times. The chain combines TRBV7-9 with TRBJ2-7, with 10 bases aligning to TRBD2. The CDR3 spans 16 residues. Germline V gene sequence: CDR1 SEHNR, CDR2 FQNEAQ (reference sequence). V trimming: 5 bases; J trimming: 4 bases; junction bases outside the gene matches: 11. DNA for the CDR3: TGTGCCAGCAGCCCCGGTCTAGCGGGAGTTACTTACGAGCAGTACTTC. Amino acids: CASSPGLAGVTYEQYF.

This clonotype was seen many times. The chain couples TRBV7-3 to TRBJ2-2, with TRBD2 matching 7 bases. Germline CDR1 reads SGHTA; CDR2 reads FQGTGA. V lost 5 bases and J lost 7; bases outside the gene matches: 19. The CDR3 is 18 amino acids. DNA for the CDR3: TGTGCCAGCAGCACCTATGCCCCAGGGCCCAGGGAGGGCGGGGAGCTGTTTTTT. This encodes CASSTYAPGPREGGELFF.

The chain has TRBV29-1 and TRBJ2-3; 11 nucleotides align to TRBD1. Germline CDR1 and CDR2: SQVTM and ANQGSEA. V lost 7 bases, J lost 4 bases, and 10 bases stayed unmatched. This CDR3 region has 15 residues. CDR3 residues: CSAANRDRGSDTQYF. The CDR3 coding sequence is TGCAGCGCCGCCAACCGGGACAGGGGGTCAGATACGCAGTATTTT.